This record concerns one T cell receptor (beta chain) sequence. The data were produced by immunoSEQ multiplex PCR, yet TCRdb's version contains in-frame clones alone and is incomplete. The sample shows some 90,000 clones, about 89% of them seen only once. These data belong to a study of control samples from healthy donors and cancer patients. The germline gives CDR1 KGHSH, CDR2 LQKENI. V lost 4 bases, J lost 3 bases, and 1 base stayed unmatched. This CDR3 spans 14 amino acids. This receptor was taken from a young woman in good health. Sequencing was carried out using blood. The chain combines TRBV18 with TRBJ1-4, with TRBD1 identical over 8 bases. The CDR3 region is CASSQQGANEKLFF. DNA of the CDR3: TGTGCCAGCTCACAACAGGGGGCTAATGAAAAACTGTTTTTT.